Below, 27 T cell receptor beta chains from the same sample are listed, as sequenced in a study of molecular identifiers for immune sequencing clone quantification. From the PCR reads, TCRdb called clonotypes with MiXCR, one entry per CDR3 protein. The data hold approximately 680,000 distinct CDR3 sequences, with 25% observed a single time. The sequencing input was naive CD8+ T cells from blood, with Jurkat cell RNA spiked in. Subset noted: FACS-sorted CD8+CD4-CCR7+CD45RA+ naive T cells. The receptors were gathered from a human donor in good health. Some libraries in this study had Jurkat cell RNA spiked in.

V and J are TRBV7-9 and TRBJ2-1; D is unclear. This CDR3 has 14 residues. CDR1 is SEHNR, CDR2 FQNEAQ, per germline (reference sequence). Trimming stripped 4 bases from V and 4 bases from J, with 11 bases between. As DNA, the CDR3 is TGTGCCAGCAGCTCGAGTAGTCTGTACAATGAGCAGTTCTTC. Its translation is CASSSSSLYNEQFF.

This clonotype was seen ten or more times. The J gene is TRBJ1-6, the V gene TRBV7-9, with D possibly TRBD1 on 6 matching bases. Germline CDR1 is SEHNR and CDR2 is FQNEAQ (reference sequence). Trimming took 0 bases from V and 10 from J, leaving 10 bases between them. The CDR3 length is 14 residues. DNA for the CDR3: TGTGCCAGCAGCTTAGCGCATGGGGGCTCACCCCTCCACTTT. This gives the protein CASSLAHGGSPLHF.

Only a few counts were recorded for this clonotype. V and J are TRBV9 and TRBJ1-6, with 9 bases matching TRBD1. Germline V gene lookup returns CDR1 SGDLS and CDR2 YYNGEE. The CDR3 sequence is 17 residues long. V lost 2 bases and J lost 1; bases outside the gene matches: 4. CDR3 protein: CASSVGQGGSYNSPLHF. In DNA, the CDR3 is TGTGCCAGCAGCGTGGGACAGGGAGGATCCTATAATTCACCCCTCCACTTT.

This clonotype was seen only once. V is TRBV7-9 and J is TRBJ2-1, with unresolved D. Germline V CDR1 and CDR2: SEHNR, FQNEAQ (reference sequence). V lost 1 base to trimming and J lost 3 bases, with 7 bases between them. The CDR3 totals 14 residues. The CDR3 DNA reads TGTGCCAGCAGCTTAGAAGAGATCTACAATGAGCAGTTCTTC. As protein: CASSLEEIYNEQFF.

The V gene is TRBV15, the J gene TRBJ1-1; D not certain. The CDR3 runs to 15 residues. Germline V CDR1 and CDR2: LNHNV, YYDKDF (reference sequence). Deletions cut 8 bases from V and 0 bases from J, with 16 bases between. In DNA form, the CDR3 reads TGTGCCACCTCTTTTACGCAGGCCATGAACACTGAAGCTTTCTTT. Encoded protein: CATSFTQAMNTEAFF.

A note on this clonotype: An end of the junction does not agree with germline; a read error may underlie this. The chain has TRBV7-3 and TRBJ1-1; tentative D call: TRBD1 (5 bases). Germline CDR1 is SGHTA and CDR2 is FQGTGA. This CDR3 has 14 amino acids. In DNA form, the CDR3 reads TGTGCCCGCAGCTTAACAGCCGGGGGGACTGAAGCCTTCTTT. It encodes CARSLTAGGTEAFF.

The sample holds many counts of this clonotype. V usage is TRBV5-1 and J usage is TRBJ1-5; D is unclear. Germline V gene lookup returns CDR1 SGHRS and CDR2 YFSETQ. The ends were cut back, 3 bases at V and 1 base at J, with 17 bases in the middle. This CDR3 has 17 residues. The CDR3 sequence: CASSCFSMGQSNQPQHF. The CDR3 coding sequence is TGCGCCAGCAGCTGCTTTTCTATGGGTCAGAGCAATCAGCCCCAGCATTTT.

With respect to this clonotype: A clone one base away is much larger, so this may be a read error. The chain joins TRBV5-1 to TRBJ2-5; D gene ambiguous. This CDR3 spans 13 amino acids. Germline loops: CDR1 SGHRS, CDR2 YFSETQ. Trimming took 5 bases from V and 3 from J, leaving 11 bases between them. The CDR3 DNA sequence: TGCGCCAGCAGATCGACAAGGGAAGAGACCCAGTACTTC. Translating it yields CASRSTREETQYF.

This clonotype was picked up many times. CDR3 nucleotides: TGCGCCAGCAGCCTAACCATAGTCGAGGGAGTCACAGATACGCAGTATTTT. Protein: CASSLTIVEGVTDTQYF. The chain recombines TRBV4-1 with TRBJ2-3, with D possibly being TRBD2 (5 bases). The V gene lost 4 bases and the J gene lost 2 bases, with 19 bases spanning the gap. The CDR3 consists of 17 residues. CDR1 is MGHRA, CDR2 YSYEKL, per germline.

This clonotype was found a few times. The chain carries TRBV4-3 and TRBJ2-2; no reliable D call. V was trimmed by 1 base and J by 7 bases, leaving 19 bases between them. There are 17 residues in the CDR3. Germline loops: CDR1 LGHNA, CDR2 YSLEER. The CDR3 loop reads CASSQAPLVTRDGELFF. The DNA for the CDR3 is TGCGCCAGCAGCCAAGCACCTTTGGTGACGCGTGACGGGGAGCTGTTTTTT.

The chain has TRBV4-1 and TRBJ2-7, with D unclear. CDR3 length equals 13 residues. Germline V gives CDR1 MGHRA, CDR2 YSYEKL. The ends were cut back, 1 base at V and 1 base at J, with 5 bases in the middle. DNA for the CDR3: TGCGCCAGCAGCCAAGCAGTTTCCTACGAGCAGTACTTC. Its protein is CASSQAVSYEQYF.

This clonotype has a handful of counts. The V gene is TRBV19, the J gene TRBJ2-2; tentative D call: TRBD1 (6 bases). The length of the CDR3 is 13 residues. The germline CDR1 and CDR2 sequences are LNHDA and SQIVND (reference sequence). Trimming cost V 3 bases and J 8 bases, with 10 bases left between them. In DNA form, the CDR3 reads TGTGCCAGTAGTATTTCAGGGGATGGGGAGCTGTTTTTT. This codes for CASSISGDGELFF.

About this clonotype itself: With a much larger clone just one base away, this may be a read error. This rearrangement joins TRBV6-5 to TRBJ1-5, with 7 bases lining up with TRBD1. There are 15 residues in the CDR3. J was trimmed by 2 bases and V by 9 bases; bases with no gene match: 10. The germline gives CDR1 MNHEY, CDR2 SVGAGI. CDR3 sequence: CARSMTGQGNQPQHF. CDR3 in DNA: TGTGCCAGAAGTATGACAGGGCAGGGCAATCAGCCCCAGCATTTT.

At least ten counts were recorded for this clonotype. The V call is TRBV4-1, the J call TRBJ2-1; 11 nucleotides match TRBD2. J was trimmed by 4 bases and V by 1 base; bases with no gene match: 0. Germline assignment: CDR1 MGHRA and CDR2 YSYEKL. The CDR3 runs 15 residues. CDR3 DNA: TGCGCCAGCAGCCAAGTAGCGGGGGGGTACAATGAGCAGTTCTTC. Residues: CASSQVAGGYNEQFF.

This clonotype was observed many times. The chain is built from TRBV5-6 and TRBJ2-7; weak D call: TRBD1 (5 bases). Germline V CDR1 and CDR2: SGHDT, YYEEEE. The CDR3 spans 13 residues. The germline V and J ends were trimmed by 0 bases and 6 bases, with 10 bases remaining between them. In DNA, the CDR3 is TGTGCCAGCAGCTTGGGAGGCAGGGCCGAGCAGTACTTC. Its protein is CASSLGGRAEQYF. Supplemented by reference TRBV5-6 and TRBJ2-7, the full variable domain reads DAGVTQSPTHLIKTRGQQVTLRCSPKSGHDTVSWYQQALGQGPQFIFQYYEEEERQRGNFPDRFSGHQFPNYSSELNVNALLLGDSALYLCASSLGGRAEQYFGPGTRLTVT.

This clonotype was observed a few times. The genes are TRBV11-2 and TRBJ2-1, with TRBD2 matching 7 bases. The CDR3 extends over 16 amino acids. Trimming removed 5 bases from V and 2 bases from J; junction bases left unmatched: 9. Germline V gives CDR1 SGHAT, CDR2 FQNNGV. This chain's CDR3 is CASSKSPSGAYNEQFF. The DNA for the CDR3 is TGTGCCAGCAGCAAGTCCCCTAGCGGTGCCTACAATGAGCAGTTCTTC.

V and J are TRBV27 and TRBJ1-2; D gene uncertain. The CDR3 totals 13 residues. CDR1 and CDR2 from the germline V gene are MNHEY and SMNVEV (reference sequence). V lost 8 bases and J lost 3, with 13 bases in between. The CDR3 region has the DNA TGTGCCAGCTTAATGGGAGGAGACTATGGCTACACCTTC. Its protein is CASLMGGDYGYTF.

This clonotype appeared a single time. The missing conserved phenylalanine or tryptophan at the end of this CDR3 makes a read error likely. This CDR3 is CASSQDPRNTEAFL. CDR3 in DNA: TGCGCCAGCAGCCAAGACCCCCGGAACACTGAAGCTTTCCTT. This chain joins TRBV4-3 and TRBJ1-1; no clear D. This CDR3 spans 14 amino acids. Trimming removed 0 bases at V and 1 base at J, with 6 bases between. The germline V gene has CDR1 LGHNA and CDR2 YSLEER.

This clonotype was observed at least ten times. In DNA, the CDR3 is TGCGCCAGCAGCCAAGATCAGGGCACGAGATACGAGCAGTACTTC. Its protein product is CASSQDQGTRYEQYF. The chain employs TRBV4-3 and TRBJ2-7; D might be TRBD1 (5 bases). This CDR3 has 15 amino acids. Trimming pared 0 bases from V and 4 bases from J, leaving 13 bases between. The germline CDR1 and CDR2 sequences are LGHNA and YSLEER.

Only a few counts were recorded for this clonotype. The CDR3 sequence: CAWSVGHSPGELFF. The CDR3 nucleotides are TGTGCCTGGAGTGTAGGGCATTCGCCCGGGGAGCTGTTTTTT. The chain recombines TRBV30 with TRBJ2-2; D gene ambiguous. Germline CDR1 is GTSNPN and CDR2 is SVGIG (reference sequence). The V gene lost 0 bases and the J gene lost 6 bases, with 11 bases spanning the gap. The CDR3 runs 14 residues.

This clonotype was detected a few times. V and J are TRBV20-1 and TRBJ2-6; tentative D call: TRBD1 (5 bases). Trimming removed 6 bases at V and 2 bases at J, with 8 bases between. This CDR3 region has 13 residues. Germline CDR1 is DFQATT and CDR2 is SNEGSKA (reference sequence). CDR3 loop: CSARVAGANVLTF. The CDR3 DNA reads TGCAGTGCCAGGGTCGCTGGGGCCAACGTCCTGACTTTC.

This clonotype occurred many times. This sequence joins TRBV9 and TRBJ1-1, with D tentatively TRBD1 (6 bases). Trimming pared 4 bases from V and 0 bases from J, leaving 10 bases between. Per germline, CDR1 SGDLS and CDR2 YYNGEE. The CDR3 covers 14 residues. As DNA, the CDR3 is TGTGCCAGCAGCATCGGACAGTTGAACACTGAAGCTTTCTTT. The encoded protein is CASSIGQLNTEAFF.

This clonotype was found many times. Here the CDR3 reads CASSLSQGAIGQPQHF. The CDR3 DNA reads TGTGCCAGCAGCTTATCTCAGGGGGCTATCGGTCAGCCCCAGCATTTT. The chain combines TRBV7-9 with TRBJ1-5; 8 positions match TRBD1. V lost 2 bases to trimming and J lost 6 bases; unmatched junction nucleotides: 9. Germline-derived CDR1 and CDR2 are SEHNR and FQNEAQ (reference sequence). The CDR3 is made up of 16 amino acids.

This clonotype was counted many times. The V gene is TRBV29-1, the J gene TRBJ2-1, with D perhaps matching TRBD1 (6 bases). Germline CDR1 is SQVTM and CDR2 is ANQGSEA. Trimming removed 6 bases at V and 4 bases at J, with 13 bases between. There are 13 residues in the CDR3. The CDR3 DNA follows: TGCAGCGTCCAGACAGGAGATTACAATGAGCAGTTCTTC. It specifies CSVQTGDYNEQFF.

This clonotype was counted a few times. The V and J genes are TRBV27 and TRBJ1-5, with a possible D match to TRBD1 (5 bases). The germline V gene encodes CDR1 MNHEY and CDR2 SMNVEV (reference sequence). Deletions cut 9 bases from V and 9 bases from J, with 18 bases between. The CDR3 consists of 13 residues. DNA for the CDR3: TGTGCCAGGGGTACAGAAGGGGCGTGGCCCCAGCATTTT. Its protein is CARGTEGAWPQHF.

This clonotype was found a few times. The genes are TRBV9 and TRBJ2-2, with 7 bases fitting TRBD1. Germline trimming cut 0 bases from V and 1 base from J; bases unmatched to any gene: 3. Germline V gene sequence: CDR1 SGDLS, CDR2 YYNGEE. The CDR3 is made up of 16 amino acids. The CDR3 coding sequence is TGTGCCAGCAGCGTAGGACAGGGAGAGAACACCGGGGAGCTGTTTTTT. Protein: CASSVGQGENTGELFF. The full variable domain, rest sourced from reference TRBV9 and TRBJ2-2, is DSGVTQTPKHLITATGQRVTLRCSPRSGDLSVYWYQQSLDQGLQFLIQYYNGEERAKGNILERFSAQQFPDLHSELNLSSLELGDSALYFCASSVGQGENTGELFFGEGSRLTVL.

In this sample, this clonotype turned up a few times. The chain has TRBV15 and TRBJ1-5, with a tentative D call TRBD1 (6 bases). The V and J ends lost 3 bases and 5 bases respectively, with 20 bases between them. CDR3 length: 17 amino acids. In germline, CDR1 is LNHNV, CDR2 YYDKDF (reference sequence). The CDR3 spells CATSSTERGGWDQPQHF. DNA of the CDR3: TGTGCCACCAGCAGTACCGAACGGGGGGGCTGGGATCAGCCCCAGCATTTT.